This record concerns one T cell receptor (beta chain) sequence. Method: immunoSEQ multiplex PCR; TCRdb's copy keeps in-frame clones and lacks some. The table includes roughly 150,000 clones, just over 90% detected once. The data are from a study of cytomegalovirus exposure and HLA in healthy donors. The V gene lost 5 bases and the J gene lost 0 bases, with 11 bases spanning the gap. In germline, CDR1 is MNHNS, CDR2 SASEGT. This CDR3 comprises 14 residues. This TCR derives from a young man in good health and CMV-seronegative. Sequenced material: PBMCs. This rearrangement joins TRBV6-1 to TRBJ2-7; D uncertain. DNA for the CDR3: TGTGCCAGCAGTCTCCCCAGGTTCTCCTACGAGCAGTACTTC. As protein: CASSLPRFSYEQYF.